This TCR beta chain comes out of a study of prognosis after radiotherapy for stage I lung cancer. Genomic DNA was subjected to two-round multiplex PCR for amplification of TCR beta CDR3. The authors ran first-round PCR with primers specific to each TRBV and TRBJ gene. Via MiXCR, TCRdb re-called the multiplex PCR reads, giving one row per CDR3 protein. Here the sample spans about 19,000 distinct CDR3 sequences, 55% being singletons. The CDR3 covers 19 residues. Germline lookup yields CDR1 LGHNA and CDR2 YNFKEQ. J was trimmed by 2 bases and V by 0 bases; bases with no gene match: 9. The chain is built from TRBV4-2 and TRBJ2-2; 10 bases are a match to TRBD2. The sequence was collected from a donor aged 50 or older with non-small cell lung cancer. The sample was PBMCs, taken before or after stereotactic body radiation therapy (not recorded which). The DNA for the CDR3 is TGTGCCAGCAGCCAAGATCCGGGCAGCGGGAGGGGAAACACCGGGGAGCTGTTTTTT. It yields the protein CASSQDPGSGRGNTGELFF.